This T cell receptor (beta chain) emerged from a study of T cell changes during pregnancy in multiple sclerosis. A single count supports this clone. The CDR3 spans 14 residues. The ends were cut back, 5 bases at V and 0 bases at J, with 11 bases in the middle. Germline V gene data show CDR1 as SGHRS and CDR2 as YFSETQ. The table came from immunoSEQ multiplex PCR; TCRdb's copy has only in-frame clones and leaves some out. In the table there are about 72,000 clones, 90% to 95% of which are singletons. The sequence came from a female donor in good health, enrolled as a control in a pregnancy study. Source: peripheral blood, taken in the third trimester of pregnancy. The chain joins TRBV5-1 to TRBJ1-1; possible D gene TRBD1, 5 bases. In DNA form, the CDR3 reads TGCGCCAGCAGTAAGGGGATAATGAACACTGAAGCTTTCTTT. Its protein product is CASSKGIMNTEAFF.